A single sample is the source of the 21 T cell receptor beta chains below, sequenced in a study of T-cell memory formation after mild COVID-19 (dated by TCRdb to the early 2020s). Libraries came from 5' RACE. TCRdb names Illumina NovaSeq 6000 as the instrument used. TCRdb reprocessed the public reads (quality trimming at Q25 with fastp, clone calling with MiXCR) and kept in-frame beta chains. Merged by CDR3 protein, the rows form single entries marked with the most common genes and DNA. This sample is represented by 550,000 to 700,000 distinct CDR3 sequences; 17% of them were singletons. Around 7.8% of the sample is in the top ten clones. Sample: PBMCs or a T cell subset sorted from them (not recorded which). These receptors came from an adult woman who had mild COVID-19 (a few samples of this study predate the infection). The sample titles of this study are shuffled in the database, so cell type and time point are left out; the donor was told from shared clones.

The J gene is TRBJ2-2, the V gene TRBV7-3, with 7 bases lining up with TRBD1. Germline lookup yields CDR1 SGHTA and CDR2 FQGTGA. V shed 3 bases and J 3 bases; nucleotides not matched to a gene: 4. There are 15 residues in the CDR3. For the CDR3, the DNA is TGTGCCAGCAGCTTCTTGACAGGGTACACCGGGGAGCTGTTTTTT. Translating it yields CASSFLTGYTGELFF.

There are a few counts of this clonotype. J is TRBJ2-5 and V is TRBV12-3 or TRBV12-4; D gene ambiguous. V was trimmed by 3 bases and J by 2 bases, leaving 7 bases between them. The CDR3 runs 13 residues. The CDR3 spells CASSFKGQETQYF. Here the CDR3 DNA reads TGTGCCAGCAGTTTTAAGGGACAAGAGACCCAGTACTTC.

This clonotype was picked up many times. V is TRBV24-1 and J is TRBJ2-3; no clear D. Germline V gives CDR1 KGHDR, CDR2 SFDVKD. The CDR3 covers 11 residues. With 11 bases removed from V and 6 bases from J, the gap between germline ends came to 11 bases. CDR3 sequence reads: CAIQAGDTQYF. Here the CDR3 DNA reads TGTGCCATCCAGGCCGGGGATACGCAGTATTTT.

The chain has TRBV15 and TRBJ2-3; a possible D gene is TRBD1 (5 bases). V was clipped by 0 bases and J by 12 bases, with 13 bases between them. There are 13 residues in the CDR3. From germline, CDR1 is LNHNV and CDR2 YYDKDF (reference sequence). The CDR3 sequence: CATSRDLRQLQYF. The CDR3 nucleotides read TGTGCCACCAGCAGAGATCTGCGACAGTTACAGTATTTT. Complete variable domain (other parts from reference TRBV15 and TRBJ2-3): DAMVIQNPRYQVTQFGKPVTLSCSQTLNHNVMYWYQQKSSQAPKLLFHYYDKDFNNEADTPDNFQSRRPNTSFCFLDIRSPGLGDTAMYLCATSRDLRQLQYFGPGTRLTVL.

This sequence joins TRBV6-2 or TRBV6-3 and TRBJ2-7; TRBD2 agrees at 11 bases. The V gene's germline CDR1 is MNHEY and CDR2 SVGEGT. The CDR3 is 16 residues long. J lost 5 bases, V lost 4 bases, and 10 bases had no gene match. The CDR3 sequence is CASSFLTSGSKDEQYF. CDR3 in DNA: TGTGCCAGCAGTTTCCTAACTAGCGGGAGTAAGGACGAGCAGTACTTC.

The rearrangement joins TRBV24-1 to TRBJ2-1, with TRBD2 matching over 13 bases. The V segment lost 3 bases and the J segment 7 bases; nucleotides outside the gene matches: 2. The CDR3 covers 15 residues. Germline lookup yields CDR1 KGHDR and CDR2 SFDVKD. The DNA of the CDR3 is TGTGCCACCAGTGATGGACTAGCGGGGGCTAATGAGCAGTTCTTC. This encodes CATSDGLAGANEQFF.

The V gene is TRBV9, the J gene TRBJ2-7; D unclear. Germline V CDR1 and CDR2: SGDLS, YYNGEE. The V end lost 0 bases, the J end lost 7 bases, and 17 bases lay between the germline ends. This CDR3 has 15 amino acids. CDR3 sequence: CASSVDTAPLGEQYF. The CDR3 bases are TGTGCCAGCAGCGTAGACACCGCTCCCCTAGGGGAGCAGTACTTC.

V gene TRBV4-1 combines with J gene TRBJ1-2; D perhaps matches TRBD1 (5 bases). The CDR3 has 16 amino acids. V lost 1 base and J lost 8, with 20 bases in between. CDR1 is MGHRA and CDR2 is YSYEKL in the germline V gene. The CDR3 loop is CASSQAGEGSFIGYTF. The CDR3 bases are TGCGCCAGCAGCCAAGCCGGGGAGGGGTCCTTCATCGGCTACACCTTC.

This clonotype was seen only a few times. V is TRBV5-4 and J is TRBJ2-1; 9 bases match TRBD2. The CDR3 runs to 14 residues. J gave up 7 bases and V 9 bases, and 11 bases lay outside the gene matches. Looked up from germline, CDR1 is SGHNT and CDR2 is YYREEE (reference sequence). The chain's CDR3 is CANSAGGAMNEQFF. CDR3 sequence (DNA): TGTGCCAACTCGGCGGGGGGGGCCATGAATGAGCAGTTCTTC.

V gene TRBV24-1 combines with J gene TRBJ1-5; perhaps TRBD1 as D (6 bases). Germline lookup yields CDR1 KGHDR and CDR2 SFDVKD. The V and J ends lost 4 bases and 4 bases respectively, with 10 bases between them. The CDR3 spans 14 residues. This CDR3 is CATSERQANQPQHF. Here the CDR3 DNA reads TGTGCCACCAGTGAAAGACAGGCGAATCAGCCCCAGCATTTT.

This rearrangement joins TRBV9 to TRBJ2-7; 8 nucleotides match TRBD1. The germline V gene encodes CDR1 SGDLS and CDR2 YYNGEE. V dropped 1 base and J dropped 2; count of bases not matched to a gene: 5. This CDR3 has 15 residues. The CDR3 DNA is TGTGCCAGCAGCGTATCGGGACAGGAAACCTACGAGCAGTACTTC. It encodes CASSVSGQETYEQYF.

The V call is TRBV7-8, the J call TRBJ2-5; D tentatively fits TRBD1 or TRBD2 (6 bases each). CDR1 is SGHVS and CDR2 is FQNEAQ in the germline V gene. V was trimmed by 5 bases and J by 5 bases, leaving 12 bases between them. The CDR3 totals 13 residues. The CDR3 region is CASSGGGDETQYF. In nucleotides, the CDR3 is TGTGCCAGCAGCGGAGGGGGAGACGAGACCCAGTACTTC.

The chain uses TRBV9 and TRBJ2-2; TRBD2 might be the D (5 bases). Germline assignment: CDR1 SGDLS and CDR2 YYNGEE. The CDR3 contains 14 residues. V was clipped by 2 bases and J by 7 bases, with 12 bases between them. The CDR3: CASSVDSLGGELFF. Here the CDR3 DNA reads TGTGCCAGCAGCGTGGACTCTTTGGGCGGGGAGCTGTTTTTT.

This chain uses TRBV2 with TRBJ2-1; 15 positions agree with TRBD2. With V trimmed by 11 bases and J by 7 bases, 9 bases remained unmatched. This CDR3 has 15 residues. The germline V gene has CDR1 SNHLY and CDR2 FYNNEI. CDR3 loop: CAVSRGLAGGNEQFF. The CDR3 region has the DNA TGTGCCGTCTCCAGGGGACTAGCGGGAGGTAATGAGCAGTTCTTC.

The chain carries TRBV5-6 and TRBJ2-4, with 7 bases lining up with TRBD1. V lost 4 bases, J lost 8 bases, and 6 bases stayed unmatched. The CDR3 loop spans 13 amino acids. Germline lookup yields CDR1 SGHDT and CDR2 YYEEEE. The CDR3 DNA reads TGTGCCAGCAGCCCCGGGACAGTAGACATTCAGTACTTC. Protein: CASSPGTVDIQYF.

The DNA of the CDR3 is TGTGCCAGCATGAATAGCGGGAGGGCCTACAATGAGCAGTTCTTC. It specifies CASMNSGRAYNEQFF. The genes are TRBV6-2 or TRBV6-3 and TRBJ2-1; 11 bases line up with TRBD2. V trimming: 7 bases; J trimming: 2 bases; junction bases outside the gene matches: 4. Per germline, CDR1 MNHEY and CDR2 SVGEGT. CDR3 length: 15 amino acids.

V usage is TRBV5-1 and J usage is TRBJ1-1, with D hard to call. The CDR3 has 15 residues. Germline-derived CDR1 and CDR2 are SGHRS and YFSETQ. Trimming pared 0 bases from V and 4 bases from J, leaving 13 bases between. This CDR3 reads CASSLERRATTEAFF. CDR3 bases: TGCGCCAGCAGCTTGGAGAGGCGGGCCACCACTGAAGCTTTCTTT. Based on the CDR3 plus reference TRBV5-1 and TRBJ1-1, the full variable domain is KAGVTQTPRYLIKTRGQQVTLSCSPISGHRSVSWYQQTPGQGLQFLFEYFSETQRNKGNFPGRFSGRQFSNSRSEMNVSTLELGDSALYLCASSLERRATTEAFFGQGTRLTVV.

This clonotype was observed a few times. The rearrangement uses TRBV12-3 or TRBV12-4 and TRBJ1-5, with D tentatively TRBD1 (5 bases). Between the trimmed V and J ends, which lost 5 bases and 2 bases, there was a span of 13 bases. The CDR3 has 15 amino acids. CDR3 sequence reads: CASSLAGLGNQPQHF. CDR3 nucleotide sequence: TGTGCCAGCAGTCTCGCAGGGTTGGGCAATCAGCCCCAGCATTTT.

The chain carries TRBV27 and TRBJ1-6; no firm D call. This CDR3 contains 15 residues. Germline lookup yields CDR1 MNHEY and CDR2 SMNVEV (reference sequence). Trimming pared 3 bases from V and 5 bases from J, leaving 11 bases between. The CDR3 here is CASSFRPGDNSPLHF. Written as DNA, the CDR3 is TGTGCCAGCAGTTTTCGCCCTGGCGATAATTCACCCCTCCACTTT.

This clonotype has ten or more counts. DNA for the CDR3: TGTGCCAGCAGCTTTGGGGAAGGGGATACGCAGTATTTT. This gives the protein CASSFGEGDTQYF. This chain joins TRBV5-6 and TRBJ2-3; D uncertain. The germline V and J ends were trimmed by 2 bases and 6 bases, with 10 bases remaining between them. This CDR3 has 13 residues. Germline loops: CDR1 SGHDT, CDR2 YYEEEE.

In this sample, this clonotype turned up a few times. The CDR3 reads CSAPQDRAYEQYF. The CDR3 DNA sequence: TGCAGTGCCCCCCAAGACAGGGCCTACGAGCAGTACTTC. The chain has TRBV20-1 and TRBJ2-7; 7 nucleotides line up with TRBD1. CDR1 and CDR2 (germline): DFQATT, SNEGSKA (reference sequence). The CDR3 is made up of 13 amino acids. The junction had 7 bases not matched to a gene; V was cut back by 6 bases and J by 2 bases.